A single sample gave rise to the 5 T cell receptor beta chains below, sequenced in a study of T cell responses to AZD1222 COVID-19 vaccine. The method was immunoSEQ multiplex PCR; TCRdb's version includes in-frame clones alone and lacks a portion of them. The table lists 150,000 or so clones, over 80% of them singletons. Sequences were derived from peripheral blood, sampled on day 0 of AZD1222 vaccination. These receptors originate from an adult in good health.

The J gene is TRBJ2-7, the V gene TRBV23-1; 7 bases fit TRBD1. TRBV23-1 is noted as an ORF with a role that remains uncertain. The J segment lost 9 bases and the V segment lost 0 bases, leaving 5 bases of the junction unmatched. The CDR3 runs 13 residues. The CDR3 loop reads CASSQSPGGWQYF. CDR3 in DNA: TGCGCCAGCAGTCAATCACCAGGGGGATGGCAGTACTTC.

This clone appeared once. In DNA, the CDR3 is TGTGCCAGCAGCTTAGGAGGCTTCTCGGGTAACTATGGCTACACCTTC. This sequence encodes CASSLGGFSGNYGYTF. The chain uses TRBV7-2 and TRBJ1-2, with no clear D. V dropped 1 base and J dropped 1 base, with 13 bases sitting between them. The germline gives CDR1 SGHTA, CDR2 FQGNSA. The CDR3 spans 16 residues.

The V gene is TRBV7-9, the J gene TRBJ1-4; TRBD1 is a possible D gene (6 bases). This CDR3 is 15 amino acids long. Trimming removed 4 bases at V and 4 bases at J, with 13 bases between. Germline V gene data show CDR1 as SEHNR and CDR2 as FQNEAQ (reference sequence). For the CDR3, the DNA is TGTGCCAGCAGCTACGGACAGCTACTTAATGAAAAACTGTTTTTT. Its protein product is CASSYGQLLNEKLFF.

The V and J genes are TRBV27 and TRBJ2-1; TRBD1 matches 9 bases. The germline CDR1 and CDR2 sequences are MNHEY and SMNVEV (reference sequence). The CDR3 is made up of 18 amino acids. The trim removed 7 bases at V and 3 bases at J, leaving 16 bases unmatched. The CDR3 bases are TGTGCCAGCAAAGCGCGAGCCGGCGGACAGGGGTACTACAATGAGCAGTTCTTC. Protein sequence: CASKARAGGQGYYNEQFF.

The V and J genes are TRBV10-3 and TRBJ1-3, with no clear D. The CDR3 loop spans 14 amino acids. Trimming pared 6 bases from V and 0 bases from J, leaving 9 bases between. CDR1 and CDR2 from the germline V gene are ENHRY and SYGVKD. The CDR3 sequence: CAIRPDISGNTIYF. In nucleotides, the CDR3 is TGTGCCATCAGGCCCGACATCTCTGGAAACACCATATATTTT.